Listed below are T cell receptor beta chains from one sample, sequenced in a study of T cells expressing NK-cell markers. TCRdb processed the 5' RACE reads again and assigns one entry to each CDR3 protein, with no DNA. Reported are more than 90,000 distinct CDR3 sequences; the ten largest clones contain around 18%. Sequenced: blood T cells: a sorted CD56 or NKG2C T cell subset, CD4+ or CD8+ T cells, or bulk PBMC T cells (not recorded which). The receptors were gathered from a woman aged 18-70 years in good health. CDR3s include the opening cysteine and the closing phenylalanine or tryptophan.

V gene	J gene	CDR3 protein
TRBV20-1	TRBJ2-5	CSARDGQGYLKETQYF
TRBV4-1	TRBJ2-1	CASSQVPAGGPLDEQFF
TRBV11-1	TRBJ2-1	CASSLAKIEGQRDFREQFF
TRBV19	TRBJ2-5	CASSILAGGSETQYF
TRBV20-1	TRBJ2-1	CSAPFWTSGYNEQFF
TRBV24-1	TRBJ2-3	CATSDRSLADTQYF
TRBV7-8	TRBJ2-5	CASSKLPQETQYF
TRBV5-4	TRBJ1-2	CASTELRTPSGYTF
TRBV5-1	TRBJ2-1	CASSNERGENEQFF
TRBV25-1	TRBJ1-1	CASSNAQGAWTEAFF
TRBV29-1	TRBJ2-7	CSVFEATRNEQYF
TRBV20-1	TRBJ2-7	CSAGLAGEYEQYF
TRBV24-1	TRBJ2-4	CATRPYRGEAKNIQYF
TRBV7-2	TRBJ2-3	CASSPGTALTDTQYF
TRBV9	TRBJ2-5	CASSGPLQETQYF
TRBV12-3/TRBV12-4	TRBJ1-1	CASSLALGYTEAFF